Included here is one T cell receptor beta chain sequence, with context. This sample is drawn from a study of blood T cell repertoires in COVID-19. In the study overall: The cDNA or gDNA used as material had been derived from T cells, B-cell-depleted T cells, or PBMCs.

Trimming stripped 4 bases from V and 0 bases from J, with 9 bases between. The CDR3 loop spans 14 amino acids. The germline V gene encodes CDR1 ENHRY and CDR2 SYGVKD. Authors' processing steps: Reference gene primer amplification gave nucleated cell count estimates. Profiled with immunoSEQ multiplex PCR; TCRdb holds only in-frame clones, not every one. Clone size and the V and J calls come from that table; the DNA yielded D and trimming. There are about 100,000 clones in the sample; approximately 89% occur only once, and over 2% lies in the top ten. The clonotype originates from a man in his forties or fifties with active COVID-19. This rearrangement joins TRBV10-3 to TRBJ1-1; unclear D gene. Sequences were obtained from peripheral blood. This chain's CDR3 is CAISVNRLNTEAFF. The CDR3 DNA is TGTGCCATCAGTGTTAACAGACTGAACACTGAAGCTTTCTTT.